One and the same sample provided the 10 T cell receptor beta chains below, sequenced in a study of shared clonotypes between healthy human individuals. Assay: immunoSEQ multiplex PCR; the TCRdb copy retains only in-frame clones and omits some. The table shows approximately 1,500,000 clones, with 95% to 99% occurring only once. Sequencing was carried out using naive CD4+ T cells sorted from blood. The subset denotes: CD45RA+ positively selected. Source of these receptors: a man aged 25 to 40 in good health.

J is TRBJ2-5 and V is TRBV7-3; TRBD2 agrees at 8 bases. Germline CDR1 and CDR2: SGHTA and FQGTGA. This CDR3 is 15 amino acids long. V lost 4 bases to trimming and J lost 5 bases; unmatched junction nucleotides: 9. The CDR3 loop reads CASSSDGRAEETQYF. In DNA, the CDR3 is TGTGCCAGCAGCTCCGACGGGAGGGCCGAGGAGACCCAGTACTTC.

V gene TRBV6-6 combines with J gene TRBJ1-5; weak D call: TRBD1 (6 bases). The CDR3 has 13 amino acids. Trimming took 7 bases from V and 5 from J, leaving 12 bases between them. The germline CDR1 and CDR2 sequences are MNHNY and SVGAGI (reference sequence). As DNA, the CDR3 is TGTGCCAGCAAAAGGGGGAGGCATCAGCCCCAGCATTTT. Protein: CASKRGRHQPQHF.

The J gene is TRBJ2-5, the V gene TRBV7-3; D unresolved. Germline V gene sequence: CDR1 SGHTA, CDR2 FQGTGA. This CDR3 region has 15 residues. Trimming took off 0 bases at V and 5 bases at J, with 13 bases between the two ends. The CDR3 region has the DNA TGTGCCAGCAGCTTAACTGGGTTTCGGTTGGAGACCCAGTACTTC. Encoded protein: CASSLTGFRLETQYF.

The J gene is TRBJ2-7, the V gene TRBV7-2; perhaps D is TRBD1 or TRBD2 (5 bases each). CDR1 and CDR2 (germline): SGHTA, FQGNSA. The V and J ends lost 11 bases and 3 bases respectively, with 11 bases between them. The CDR3 sequence is 11 residues long. The CDR3 DNA is TGTGCCGTGGGGGAGTACTACGAGCAGTACTTC. This gives the protein CAVGEYYEQYF.

Only one count was recorded for this clone. The chain is built from TRBV11-2 and TRBJ1-1, with 7 bases fitting TRBD1. This CDR3 region has 16 residues. The V and J ends lost 3 bases and 1 base, in that order; junction bases with no gene match: 8. CDR1 and CDR2 (germline): SGHAT, FQNNGV. CDR3 bases: TGTGCCAGCAGCTTCCTCCTTGGGACAGCGAACACTGAAGCTTTCTTT. Its protein product is CASSFLLGTANTEAFF.

This clone is a singleton in its sample. The chain couples TRBV25-1 to TRBJ2-5; D uncertain. Deletions cut 3 bases from V and 2 bases from J, with 13 bases between. Per the germline V gene, CDR1 is MGHDK and CDR2 is SYGVNS. CDR3 length equals 15 residues. The DNA of the CDR3 is TGTGCCAGCAGTGATCTGGCGGATGCTCAAGAGACCCAGTACTTC. Its translation is CASSDLADAQETQYF.

The V and J genes are TRBV2 and TRBJ2-1; D is perhaps TRBD2 (6 bases). This CDR3 contains 15 residues. V lost 4 bases to trimming and J lost 2 bases, with 12 bases between them. Germline V CDR1 and CDR2: SNHLY, FYNNEI. For the CDR3, the DNA is TGTGCCAGCAGTGCCCAGCGGGCCCCCTACAATGAGCAGTTCTTC. It codes for CASSAQRAPYNEQFF.

This rearrangement joins TRBV4-1 to TRBJ2-5, with 11 bases fitting TRBD2. In germline, CDR1 is MGHRA, CDR2 YSYEKL. The CDR3 is 15 amino acids. Trimming took 5 bases from V and 2 from J; bases not matched to a gene: 4. CDR3 DNA: TGCGCCAGCAGCAAGGGGACTAGCGGACAAGAGACCCAGTACTTC. Protein product: CASSKGTSGQETQYF.

This chain connects TRBV30 to TRBJ2-3; the D call may be TRBD1 or TRBD2 (5 bases each). The germline V gene encodes CDR1 GTSNPN and CDR2 SVGIG (reference sequence). Trimming stripped 0 bases from V and 6 bases from J, with 7 bases between. This CDR3 has 12 residues. The CDR3 region has the DNA TGTGCCTGGAGTGTAGAGGGGGATACGCAGTATTTT. This gives the protein CAWSVEGDTQYF. The complete variable domain, with remaining parts taken from reference TRBV30 and TRBJ2-3, reads SQTIHQWPATLVQPVGSPLSLECTVEGTSNPNLYWYRQAAGRGLQLLFYSVGIGQISSEVPQNLSASRPQDRQFILSSKKLLLSDSGFYLCAWSVEGDTQYFGPGTRLTVL.

The chain joins TRBV7-2 to TRBJ2-1, with 13 bases matching TRBD2. The length of the CDR3 is 16 residues. V shed 5 bases and J 7 bases; nucleotides not matched to a gene: 8. Germline lookup yields CDR1 SGHTA and CDR2 FQGNSA. The CDR3 reads CASSPAGLAGPNEQFF. CDR3 in DNA: TGTGCCAGCAGCCCCGCGGGACTAGCGGGGCCTAATGAGCAGTTCTTC.